These T cell receptor beta chains were read from a single sample in a study of blood T cell repertoires in COVID-19. Here immunoSEQ multiplex PCR was the method, and the copy in TCRdb shows in-frame clones only, minus some. Found here are roughly 150,000 clones, 75% to 90% of them singletons; the top ten hold approximately 11%. Sequencing used peripheral blood. All receptors derive from a human donor in a cohort sampled during active COVID-19. The CDR3 runs from the conserved cysteine through the conserved F or W. A D gene is named only where the DNA matches it firmly. Only some rows state a clone size, as once, few, many or a class for expanded clones.

V: TRBV5-4; J: TRBJ2-7; D: NA; size: NA; CDR3: CASSLQGLTYEQYF; DNA: TGTGCCAGCAGTTTACAGGGACTAACCTACGAGCAGTACTTC
V: TRBV25-1; J: TRBJ2-1; D: NA; size: NA; CDR3: CASSVAGPAEQFF; DNA: TGTGCCAGCAGTGTTGCGGGGCCTGCTGAGCAGTTCTTC
V: TRBV30; J: TRBJ1-3; D: NA; size: NA; CDR3: CAWSPTGSGNTIYF; DNA: TGTGCCTGGAGTCCTACAGGGAGCGGAAACACCATATATTTT
V: TRBV7-6; J: TRBJ2-7; D: TRBD1; size: NA; CDR3: CASSSRDRGGDEQYF; DNA: TGTGCCAGCAGCAGCCGGGACAGGGGGGGCGACGAGCAGTACTTC
V: TRBV2; J: TRBJ2-2; D: TRBD1; size: NA; CDR3: CASSDMGTGARELFF; DNA: TGTGCCAGCAGTGACATGGGGACAGGGGCGAGGGAGCTGTTTTTT
V: TRBV27; J: TRBJ2-7; D: TRBD2; size: few; CDR3: CASSRISGTPYEQYF; DNA: TGTGCCAGCAGTCGGATTAGCGGGACCCCCTACGAGCAGTACTTC
V: TRBV11-3; J: TRBJ2-7; D: NA; size: NA; CDR3: CASSSGSGEAHEQYF; DNA: TGTGCCAGCAGCTCAGGTTCTGGGGAGGCGCACGAGCAGTACTTC
V: TRBV27; J: TRBJ1-6; D: NA; size: few; CDR3: CASKTDKGNSPLHF; DNA: TGTGCCAGCAAAACAGACAAGGGGAATTCACCCCTCCACTTT
V: TRBV6-5; J: TRBJ1-1; D: TRBD1; size: NA; CDR3: CASRRTGGTEAFF; DNA: TGTGCCAGCAGACGTACAGGGGGCACTGAAGCTTTCTTT
V: TRBV7-2; J: TRBJ1-1; D: NA; size: NA; CDR3: CASSFVRGVTEAFF; DNA: TGTGCCAGCAGCTTTGTCCGGGGAGTCACTGAAGCTTTCTTT
V: TRBV4-1; J: TRBJ2-5; D: NA; size: NA; CDR3: CASSLVGPGMLETQYF; DNA: TGCGCCAGCAGTCTGGTGGGCCCAGGGATGTTGGAGACCCAGTACTTC
V: TRBV5-6; J: TRBJ2-7; D: NA; size: NA; CDR3: CASSLGTASSYEQYF; DNA: TGTGCCAGCAGCTTGGGGACAGCGAGCTCCTACGAGCAGTACTTC
V: TRBV10-2; J: TRBJ1-2; D: TRBD1; size: NA; CDR3: CASQAGGNYGYTF; DNA: TGCGCCAGCCAGGCAGGGGGAAACTATGGCTACACCTTC
V: TRBV11-2; J: TRBJ1-2; D: TRBD1; size: NA; CDR3: CASSRTTGNYGYTF; DNA: TGTGCCAGCAGCCGTACGACAGGGAATTATGGCTACACCTTC
V: TRBV19; J: TRBJ1-1; D: TRBD1; size: NA; CDR3: CASRFGQGNTEAFF; DNA: TGTGCCAGTAGATTTGGACAGGGGAACACTGAAGCTTTCTTT
V: TRBV7-3; J: TRBJ2-1; D: NA; size: once; CDR3: CASSLVGQNNEQFF; DNA: TGTGCCAGCAGCTTAGTCGGACAAAACAATGAGCAGTTCTTC
V: TRBV29-1; J: TRBJ1-3; D: TRBD1; size: NA; CDR3: CSAGGIGNTIYF; DNA: TGCAGCGCAGGGGGCATTGGAAACACCATATATTTT
V: TRBV6-6; J: TRBJ1-3; D: NA; size: NA; CDR3: CASMGGRSGNTIYF; DNA: TGTGCCAGTATGGGGGGGCGCTCTGGAAACACCATATATTTT
V: TRBV16; J: TRBJ2-1; D: TRBD1; size: NA; CDR3: CASSRNRGTEYNEQFF; DNA: TGTGCCAGCAGCCGCAACAGGGGGACAGAGTACAATGAGCAGTTCTTC
V: TRBV30; J: TRBJ1-6; D: NA; size: few; CDR3: CAWGQGNSPLHF; DNA: TGTGCCTGGGGGCAGGGTAATTCACCCCTCCACTTT
V: TRBV14; J: TRBJ1-1; D: TRBD1; size: NA; CDR3: CASSRRQGFYTEAFF; DNA: TGTGCCAGCAGCAGACGACAGGGGTTTTACACTGAAGCTTTCTTT
V: TRBV5-6; J: TRBJ1-1; D: NA; size: NA; CDR3: CASSLIIHQGVSTEAFF; DNA: TGTGCCAGCAGCTTAATTATCCATCAAGGAGTAAGCACTGAAGCTTTCTTT
V: TRBV6-6; J: TRBJ2-3; D: NA; size: NA; CDR3: CASSSRTGYGAGF; DNA: TGTGCCAGCAGTTCTCGTACAGGGTATGGGGCTGGCTTT
V: TRBV30; J: TRBJ1-6; D: NA; size: once; CDR3: CAWSVAGARRNSPLHF; DNA: TGTGCCTGGAGTGTAGCAGGGGCGCGTCGGAATTCACCCCTCCACTTT
V: TRBV7-2; J: TRBJ1-4; D: NA; size: NA; CDR3: CASSLRGFVANEKLFF; DNA: TGTGCCAGCAGCTTAAGAGGGTTCGTTGCTAATGAAAAACTGTTTTTT
V: TRBV19; J: TRBJ1-6; D: NA; size: NA; CDR3: CASSLNYRVDSPLHF; DNA: TGTGCCAGTAGTCTCAACTACAGGGTTGATTCACCCCTCCACTTT
V: TRBV28; J: TRBJ2-1; D: NA; size: NA; CDR3: CASSTTQAGHNEQFF; DNA: TGTGCCAGCAGCACTACCCAGGCGGGCCACAATGAGCAGTTCTTC
V: TRBV18; J: TRBJ1-3; D: TRBD1; size: NA; CDR3: CASSLDRDMGNTIYF; DNA: TGTGCCAGCTCCCTGGACAGGGATATGGGAAACACCATATATTTT
V: TRBV28; J: TRBJ1-1; D: TRBD1; size: NA; CDR3: CASRGQGGRTEAFF; DNA: TGTGCCAGCAGGGGACAGGGAGGTCGCACTGAAGCTTTCTTT
V: TRBV12-3/TRBV12-4; J: TRBJ2-3; D: NA; size: NA; CDR3: CASSFNTDTQYF; DNA: TGTGCCAGCAGTTTCAACACAGATACGCAGTATTTT
V: TRBV7-9; J: TRBJ2-1; D: TRBD1; size: NA; CDR3: CASSLVAGQGGYEQFF; DNA: TGTGCCAGCAGCTTAGTAGCGGGACAGGGGGGCTATGAGCAGTTCTTC
V: TRBV15; J: TRBJ1-4; D: NA; size: NA; CDR3: CATSGPGVTNEKLFF; DNA: TGTGCCACCAGCGGGCCAGGGGTAACTAATGAAAAACTGTTTTTT
V: TRBV4-3; J: TRBJ1-2; D: TRBD1; size: NA; CDR3: CASSQEPGQADGYTF; DNA: TGCGCCAGCAGCCAAGAACCGGGACAGGCCGATGGCTACACCTTC
V: TRBV6-5; J: TRBJ2-5; D: TRBD2; size: NA; CDR3: CASSYGLAGSQETQYF; DNA: TGTGCCAGCAGTTACGGACTAGCGGGTAGTCAAGAGACCCAGTACTTC
V: TRBV11-3; J: TRBJ2-2; D: TRBD1; size: NA; CDR3: CASSPRGQGHTGELFF; DNA: TGTGCCAGCAGCCCTCGGGGACAGGGGCACACCGGGGAGCTGTTTTTT
V: TRBV6-5; J: TRBJ1-4; D: TRBD1; size: NA; CDR3: CASSYRGPREKLFF; DNA: TGTGCCAGCAGTTACAGGGGGCCACGGGAAAAACTGTTTTTT
V: TRBV7-2; J: TRBJ2-3; D: TRBD2; size: NA; CDR3: CASSLMNSGRDTQYF; DNA: TGTGCCAGCAGCTTAATGAATAGCGGGCGCGATACGCAGTATTTT
V: TRBV29-1; J: TRBJ2-2; D: TRBD1; size: NA; CDR3: CSIRRTGSTGELFF; DNA: TGCAGCATTAGGCGGACAGGGAGCACCGGGGAGCTGTTTTTT
V: TRBV25-1; J: TRBJ1-2; D: TRBD1; size: NA; CDR3: CASSVLGTGYGYTF; DNA: TGTGCCAGCAGTGTGCTCGGGACAGGCTATGGCTACACCTTC
V: TRBV6-2/TRBV6-3; J: TRBJ2-5; D: NA; size: NA; CDR3: CASSYAGLETQYF; DNA: TGTGCCAGCAGTTACGCGGGTCTGGAGACCCAGTACTTC
V: TRBV6-5; J: TRBJ2-1; D: NA; size: few; CDR3: CASSYSGGSYNEQFF; DNA: TGTGCCAGCAGTTACTCGGGGGGCTCCTACAATGAGCAGTTCTTC
V: TRBV7-9; J: TRBJ1-1; D: NA; size: NA; CDR3: CASSAVPGYTEAFF; DNA: TGTGCCAGCAGCGCTGTGCCAGGGTACACTGAAGCTTTCTTT
V: TRBV9; J: TRBJ2-6; D: TRBD1; size: NA; CDR3: CASSPRTGGGSGANVLTF; DNA: TGTGCCAGCAGCCCTCGGACAGGGGGTGGCTCTGGGGCCAACGTCCTGACTTTC
V: TRBV20-1; J: TRBJ1-2; D: NA; size: NA; CDR3: CSAERGSVYTF; DNA: TGCAGTGCCGAGCGAGGTTCGGTCTACACCTTC
V: TRBV9; J: TRBJ1-4; D: NA; size: NA; CDR3: CASSVQGTTNEKLFF; DNA: TGTGCCAGCAGCGTACAGGGTACAACTAATGAAAAACTGTTTTTT
V: TRBV7-2; J: TRBJ1-1; D: NA; size: NA; CDR3: CASSSRTLRGPEAFF; DNA: TGTGCCAGCAGCTCGAGGACTCTCCGTGGTCCTGAAGCTTTCTTT
V: TRBV2; J: TRBJ1-1; D: TRBD1; size: NA; CDR3: CASSVARSGLRGEAFF; DNA: TGTGCCAGCAGTGTGGCCCGCTCAGGGCTCAGGGGGGAAGCTTTCTTT
V: TRBV5-8; J: TRBJ2-1; D: NA; size: NA; CDR3: CASRGDPNYNEQFF; DNA: TGTGCCAGCAGAGGGGATCCCAACTACAATGAGCAGTTCTTC
V: TRBV6-5; J: TRBJ2-7; D: NA; size: NA; CDR3: CASRQGLLASYEQYF; DNA: TGTGCCAGCAGACAGGGACTACTGGCCTCCTACGAGCAGTACTTC
V: TRBV3-1/TRBV3-2; J: TRBJ2-3; D: TRBD2; size: NA; CDR3: CASSQDLAGGPRDTQYF; DNA: TGTGCCAGCAGCCAAGATCTTGCGGGAGGGCCCAGGGATACGCAGTATTTT
V: TRBV10-2; J: TRBJ2-3; D: TRBD2; size: NA; CDR3: CASSDLPGLAGVGDTQYF; DNA: TGCGCCAGCAGTGACCTGCCGGGACTAGCGGGAGTAGGAGATACGCAGTATTTT
V: TRBV27; J: TRBJ2-7; D: NA; size: NA; CDR3: CASSLNGDYEQYF; DNA: TGTGCCAGCAGTTTAAACGGGGACTACGAGCAGTACTTC
V: TRBV28; J: TRBJ1-5; D: TRBD1; size: once; CDR3: CASSTFGQGVQPQHF; DNA: TGTGCCAGCTCGACTTTCGGACAGGGAGTCCAGCCCCAGCATTTT